One sample yielded the 25 T cell receptor beta chains listed below, sequenced in a study of CD8 T cells in Susac syndrome. With random hexamers, roughly 0.45 to 1 ug RNA was reverse transcribed. TCRdb re-called the immunoSEQ multiplex PCR reads through MiXCR, storing one row per CDR3 protein. This repertoire shows about 130,000 distinct CDR3 sequences, around 90% found once; its top ten account for roughly 0.25%. Material for sequencing was CD8+ T cells from PBMCs. These receptors all stem from a human donor with multiple sclerosis.

This sequence joins TRBV30 and TRBJ2-7, with 7 bases fitting TRBD1. The V gene's germline CDR1 is GTSNPN and CDR2 SVGIG (reference sequence). The CDR3 runs 12 residues. The junction had 6 bases not matched to a gene; V was cut back by 6 bases and J by 4 bases. CDR3 protein: CACAGTVYEQYF. In DNA, the CDR3 is TGTGCCTGTGCAGGGACAGTTTACGAGCAGTACTTC.

The chain recombines TRBV9 with TRBJ2-7; unclear D gene. The CDR3 totals 13 residues. Germline V CDR1 and CDR2: SGDLS, YYNGEE. V lost 4 bases to trimming and J lost 3 bases, with 11 bases between them. CDR3 residues: CASSPSEFYEQYF. DNA for the CDR3: TGTGCCAGCAGCCCCAGTGAGTTCTACGAGCAGTACTTC.

This rearrangement joins TRBV5-1 to TRBJ2-7; D might be TRBD1 or TRBD2, each matching 5 bases. Trimming took 0 bases from V and 3 from J, leaving 10 bases between them. This CDR3 is 14 amino acids long. The germline V gene has CDR1 SGHRS and CDR2 YFSETQ. The CDR3 loop is CASSLEGPNYEQYF. Here the CDR3 DNA reads TGCGCCAGCAGCTTGGAGGGACCTAACTACGAGCAGTACTTC.

V usage is TRBV12-3 or TRBV12-4 and J usage is TRBJ2-1, with D possibly being TRBD2 (6 bases). This CDR3 is built from 14 residues. Trimming took off 3 bases at V and 4 bases at J, with 10 bases between the two ends. The DNA of the CDR3 is TGTGCCAGCAGTTTCGGGACTCCATACAATGAGCAGTTCTTC. Residues: CASSFGTPYNEQFF.

The chain uses TRBV6-5 and TRBJ2-3; perhaps TRBD2 as D (5 bases). The CDR3 spans 12 residues. Germline lookup yields CDR1 MNHEY and CDR2 SVGAGI. Trimming cost V 3 bases and J 6 bases, with 7 bases left between them. The CDR3 protein is CASSYGEDTQYF. CDR3 DNA: TGTGCCAGCAGTTATGGGGAGGATACGCAGTATTTT.

This rearrangement joins TRBV19 to TRBJ2-6; D may be TRBD1 or TRBD2 (5 bases each). The CDR3 extends over 15 amino acids. CDR1 is LNHDA and CDR2 is SQIVND in the germline V gene (reference sequence). The V and J ends lost 1 base and 2 bases respectively, with 6 bases between them. For the CDR3, the DNA is TGTGCCAGTAGTATAGGGGGGACTGGGGCCAACGTCCTGACTTTC. Protein sequence: CASSIGGTGANVLTF.

A remark on this clonotype: A junction boundary mismatches the germline segment, possibly from a read error. J is TRBJ1-2 and V is TRBV29-1, with D possibly TRBD1 on 6 matching bases. The CDR3 has 13 amino acids. Per the germline V gene, CDR1 is SQVTM and CDR2 is ANQGSEA. CDR3 loop: CSVEGTYSDGYTF. In DNA, the CDR3 is TGCAGCGTGGAAGGGACATATTCAGATGGCTACACCTTC. The full variable domain, completed using reference TRBV29-1 and TRBJ1-2, is SAVISQKPSRDICQRGTSLTIQCQVDSQVTMMFWYRQQPGQSLTLIATANQGSEATYESGFVIDKFPISRPNLTFSTLTVSNMSPEDSSIYLCSVEGTYSDGYTFGSGTRLTVV.

This clonotype is a singleton in its sample. The V gene is TRBV19, the J gene TRBJ1-2; 8 positions agree with TRBD1. The V gene end was trimmed by 3 bases and the J gene end by 6 bases; junction bases not matched to a gene: 6. Germline V gene sequence: CDR1 LNHDA, CDR2 SQIVND (reference sequence). This CDR3 has 14 amino acids. The CDR3 nucleotides are TGTGCCAGTAGTATCGGGCAGGGGGCGGATGGCTACACCTTC. The encoded protein is CASSIGQGADGYTF.

With respect to this clonotype: Relative to the germline gene, one junction end is altered; a read error may explain this. The J gene is TRBJ2-7, the V gene TRBV27; D uncertain. Per germline, CDR1 MNHEY and CDR2 SMNVEV (reference sequence). This CDR3 contains 16 residues. The CDR3 DNA is TGTGCCAGCAGCTTATCTGGGTCCATGAGGTCTTACGAGCAGTACTTC. It encodes CASSLSGSMRSYEQYF.

The V call is TRBV11-2, the J call TRBJ2-7, with 7 bases aligning to TRBD2. The trim removed 4 bases at V and 5 bases at J, leaving 5 bases unmatched. This CDR3 is built from 13 residues. Germline CDR1 and CDR2: SGHAT and FQNNGV. The CDR3 here is CASSSTSPDEQYF. The DNA for the CDR3 is TGTGCCAGCAGCTCGACTAGCCCAGACGAGCAGTACTTC.

CDR3 sequence (DNA): TGTGCCAGCAGTTTAATAAGGGAGAAGGATGAGCAGTTCTTC. Protein product: CASSLIREKDEQFF. The chain carries TRBV27 and TRBJ2-1; perhaps TRBD2 as D (5 bases). This CDR3 region has 14 residues. The germline gives CDR1 MNHEY, CDR2 SMNVEV (reference sequence). V gave up 2 bases and J gave up 8 bases, with 13 bases separating them.

The V call is TRBV27, the J call TRBJ2-2, with D unresolved. The germline V gene encodes CDR1 MNHEY and CDR2 SMNVEV (reference sequence). Trimming took 3 bases from V and 4 from J, leaving 3 bases between them. This CDR3 is 12 amino acids long. The CDR3 DNA follows: TGTGCCAGCAGTTTGGTCACCGGGGAGCTGTTTTTT. It codes for CASSLVTGELFF.

The chain has TRBV7-9 and TRBJ2-1; D not resolved. The CDR3 consists of 13 residues. Germline V gives CDR1 SEHNR, CDR2 FQNEAQ (reference sequence). Deletions cut 2 bases from V and 8 bases from J, with 10 bases between. The CDR3 region has the DNA TGTGCCAGCAGCTTATTTCCATCCCATGAGCAGTTCTTC. Translated, it gives CASSLFPSHEQFF.

The rearrangement joins TRBV6-2 or TRBV6-3 to TRBJ1-1; 7 nucleotides line up with TRBD1. The germline V gene encodes CDR1 MNHEY and CDR2 SVGEGT. V gave up 4 bases and J gave up 5 bases; unmatched junction bases: 4. This CDR3 region has 13 residues. The CDR3 region has the DNA TGTGCCAGCAGTTTGACAGGGTTAACTGAAGCTTTCTTT. This encodes CASSLTGLTEAFF.

J is TRBJ2-7 and V is TRBV5-1; 7 nucleotides line up with TRBD1. CDR1 is SGHRS, CDR2 YFSETQ, per germline. The CDR3 has 12 amino acids. J lost 6 bases, V lost 4 bases, and 4 bases had no gene match. The CDR3 bases are TGCGCCAGCAGCGTAACAGGGGCCGAGCAGTACTTC. This codes for CASSVTGAEQYF.

J is TRBJ2-7 and V is TRBV28; D is ambiguous. The V and J ends lost 3 bases and 2 bases respectively, with 11 bases between them. The CDR3 has 14 amino acids. CDR1 is MDHEN and CDR2 is SYDVKM in the germline V gene. The CDR3 sequence: CASSFRHLTYEQYF. The CDR3 DNA is TGTGCCAGCAGTTTTCGCCACCTAACCTACGAGCAGTACTTC.

The J gene is TRBJ2-3, the V gene TRBV12-3 or TRBV12-4; possibly TRBD2 for D (6 bases). The CDR3 consists of 14 residues. The V end was cut by 8 bases, the J end by 3 bases, with 15 bases between. The CDR3 here is CASSFGGGTDTQYF. The CDR3 coding sequence is TGTGCCAGCTCCTTCGGGGGTGGGACAGATACGCAGTATTTT.

The chain employs TRBV5-6 and TRBJ2-7; D may match TRBD1 or TRBD2 (6 bases each). Germline assignment: CDR1 SGHDT and CDR2 YYEEEE. With 4 bases removed from V and 1 base from J, the gap between germline ends came to 15 bases. The CDR3 consists of 15 residues. In nucleotides, the CDR3 is TGTGCCAGCAGCCCCCCGGGGGCCCCATCCTACGAGCAGTACTTC. Encoded protein: CASSPPGAPSYEQYF.

The chain recombines TRBV5-1 with TRBJ2-7; unclear D gene. CDR1 and CDR2 from the germline V gene are SGHRS and YFSETQ. V was trimmed by 7 bases and J by 5 bases, leaving 16 bases between them. The CDR3 is made up of 13 amino acids. Here the CDR3 DNA reads TGCGCCAGCGGGGATTCCCCTACCCACGAGCAGTACTTC. Translated, it gives CASGDSPTHEQYF.

This sequence joins TRBV19 and TRBJ1-5; the D gene is possibly TRBD1 (5 bases). Per the germline V gene, CDR1 is LNHDA and CDR2 is SQIVND (reference sequence). This CDR3 is 16 amino acids long. V shed 7 bases and J shed 2 bases, with 18 bases lying between them. CDR3 in amino acids: CASTLVGAVGNQPQHF. CDR3 coding DNA: TGTGCCAGTACTTTAGTTGGGGCGGTGGGCAATCAGCCCCAGCATTTT.

This chain joins TRBV19 and TRBJ1-1; D remains ambiguous. Germline V gene lookup returns CDR1 LNHDA and CDR2 SQIVND (reference sequence). The CDR3 is made up of 18 amino acids. V shed 1 base and J shed 0 bases, with 18 bases lying between them. The DNA for the CDR3 is TGTGCCAGTAGTATAGGAGGCGGACTGACCACCATGAACACTGAAGCTTTCTTT. Encoded protein: CASSIGGGLTTMNTEAFF.

The chain is built from TRBV2 and TRBJ2-4; D is perhaps TRBD1 (6 bases). There are 14 residues in the CDR3. Germline CDR1 and CDR2: SNHLY and FYNNEI. The V end was cut by 5 bases, the J end by 10 bases, with 18 bases between. The CDR3 nucleotides are TGTGCCAGCAGTTCCATAGAGGGGGACAAAATTCAGTACTTC. It yields the protein CASSSIEGDKIQYF.

The chain couples TRBV7-9 to TRBJ1-4; tentative D call: TRBD1 (5 bases). This CDR3 has 15 residues. Looked up from germline, CDR1 is SEHNR and CDR2 is FQNEAQ (reference sequence). The V end lost 5 bases, the J end lost 8 bases, and 18 bases lay between the germline ends. In DNA, the CDR3 is TGTGCCAGCAGCCAATGGGACGGAGTAGGGGAAAAACTGTTTTTT. Protein: CASSQWDGVGEKLFF.

The count of this clonotype is one. The rearrangement uses TRBV5-6 and TRBJ1-3, with no clear D. The CDR3 is 14 residues long. V lost 5 bases to trimming and J lost 8 bases, with 17 bases between them. CDR1 SGHDT and CDR2 YYEEEE come from the germline V gene. CDR3 coding DNA: TGTGCCAGCAGTACCCGTTCTGGGCTAGACACCATATATTTT. Translated, it gives CASSTRSGLDTIYF.

This sequence joins TRBV7-2 and TRBJ2-3; D is possibly TRBD2 (6 bases). Germline V gene lookup returns CDR1 SGHTA and CDR2 FQGNSA. The CDR3 is 14 residues long. Trimming shortened V by 5 bases and J by 2 bases, and 11 bases separated the two germline ends. The CDR3 sequence: CASSLGGDTDTQYF. The CDR3 DNA follows: TGTGCCAGCAGCCTCGGCGGGGACACAGATACGCAGTATTTT.